The clone carrying this TCR beta chain was counted a few times. Its antigen remains unidentified. The time point: newly diagnosed GD, antithyroid drugs for less than 3 months. PBMCs provided the RNA from which the TCR library was made. These data are taken from a study of regulatory T cells in long-lasting Graves disease. General observations from the study: Persistent Graves' patients showed reduced TCR diversity versus newly diagnosed patients. Persistent disease preferred TRBV28, TRBJ1-2 and TRBJ2-5; new disease, TRBV20-1 and TRBJ2-1.

Construction of the TCR beta libraries employed iRepertoire HTBI primers in conjunction with Arm-PCR of CDR3 regions. TCRdb re-called the multiplex PCR reads through MiXCR, storing one row per CDR3 protein. The repertoire has fewer than 650,000 distinct CDR3 sequences, 16% of them found once; the top ten carry 18%. The CDR3 is 15 residues long. CDR1 is LNHDA, CDR2 SQIVND, per germline (reference sequence). The junction had 8 bases not matched to a gene; V was cut back by 5 bases and J by 2 bases. This sample was shared with a second study, whose subject was T cells in Graves' hyperthyroidism and ophthalmopathy. As that study records: Graves' hyperthyroidism qualified as stable when ophthalmopathy did not progress within 18 months.

The source is a woman aged 25-40 years with Graves disease. The chain joins TRBV19 to TRBJ2-5, with 7 bases aligning to TRBD2. The sequencing used peripheral blood mononuclear cells (PBMCs), collected at new diagnosis, from a patient treated with antithyroid drugs. The CDR3 bases are TGTGCCAGTAGTCCCGGACTAGGGACGCAAGAGACCCAGTACTTC. Translated: CASSPGLGTQETQYF. Combining the CDR3 with reference TRBV19 and TRBJ2-5 gives the whole variable domain DGGITQSPKYLFRKEGQNVTLSCEQNLNHDAMYWYRQDPGQGLRLIYYSQIVNDFQKGDIAEGYSVSREKKESFPLTVTSAQKNPTAFYLCASSPGLGTQETQYFGPGTRLLVL.